The present entry profiles one TCR beta chain with its context. The antigen is unknown. Under the authors' procedure: Filtering differed because ImmunoSEQ produced junction-only sequences that carried no quality scores. The repertoire was sequenced with immunoSEQ multiplex PCR; TCRdb's copy has only in-frame clones and lacks some. That table furnishes V, J and clone size, whereas the DNA furnished D and trimming. The sample records approximately 2.5 million clones, roughly 93% being singletons. This specimen belongs to a study of shared clonotypes between healthy human individuals. Germline values: CDR1 SGHTA, CDR2 FQGNSA. The CDR3 sequence is 13 residues long. With 3 bases clipped from V and 5 bases from J, the junction kept 3 bases outside the gene matches. Study conclusions and caveats: Although depth was large, rarefaction showed that sequencing of the sorted subsets was incomplete. What naive subsets generally showed was a larger estimated richness than memory subsets showed.

The chain joins TRBV7-2 to TRBJ1-2, with 7 bases lining up with TRBD1. The sequence came from a man in his late teens or twenties in good health. Some clones in this sample may be carry-over from other donors' samples. Sequencing input: naive CD4+ T cells from PBMCs. As for subset: CD45RA+ positively selected. CDR3 bases: TGTGCCAGCAGCTTTCAGGGACAGTATGGCTACACCTTC. Translating gives CASSFQGQYGYTF.